The rows below give T cell receptor beta chains drawn from one sample of a study of CD8 T cells in Susac syndrome. TCRdb re-analysed the immunoSEQ multiplex PCR reads in MiXCR, keeping a single row per CDR3 protein. The table records 250,000 to 300,000 distinct CDR3 sequences, about 85% of them present only once. Material for sequencing was CD8+ T cells from PBMCs. The source of these receptors is a human donor with multiple sclerosis. The conserved cysteine and the conserved F or W are not part of the CDR3 here. Each record gives: J gene, V gene, CDR3 protein.

TRBJ2-6 | TRBV28 | ASSPRTGGAGANVLT
TRBJ2-1 | TRBV28 | ASRVFGGQNEQF
TRBJ1-6 | TRBV25-1 | ASSAGQKSSPLH
TRBJ2-7 | TRBV5-6 | ASSRRSEQY
TRBJ1-4 | TRBV24-1 | ATPMTGETLGNEKLF
TRBJ2-7 | TRBV27 | ASSLSEGTYEQY
TRBJ2-1 | TRBV24-1 | ATSESGSDNEQF
TRBJ1-1 | TRBV30 | AWSHTEAF
TRBJ2-2 | TRBV6-5 | ASSYGAENTGELF
TRBJ1-4 | TRBV28 | ASSLGGSTNEKLF
TRBJ1-1 | TRBV13 | ASSARGEGLNTEAF
TRBJ2-7 | TRBV30 | AWTNGSYEQY
TRBJ2-7 | TRBV7-6 | ASSSGRAYEQY
TRBJ2-2 | TRBV27 | ASSSGTRGAGELF
TRBJ2-7 | TRBV29-1 | SVVTHEQY
TRBJ1-5 | TRBV23-1 | ASSQLPRPGANQPQH
TRBJ2-3 | TRBV6-5 | ASSYSRVDTQY
TRBJ2-7 | TRBV14 | ASSPGLDPMFYEQY
TRBJ1-6 | TRBV2 | ASSENGGSPLH
TRBJ2-2 | TRBV6-1 | ASSDGQGATGEPF
TRBJ2-3 | TRBV7-9 | ASSRLATNTDTQY
TRBJ2-7 | TRBV18 | ASSPPDHYEQY
TRBJ2-7 | TRBV30 | AWSASSGSYEQY
TRBJ1-2 | TRBV11-2 | ATLRGTSRTDYGYT
TRBJ2-1 | TRBV18 | ASSPGRSYNEQF
TRBJ2-1 | TRBV19 | ASSMGLTGGYEQF
TRBJ2-7 | TRBV30 | AGHKGRSGRPLYEQY
TRBJ1-2 | TRBV9 | ASSVDSSRPHYGYT
TRBJ2-1 | TRBV9 | ASSARQGQFFNEQF
TRBJ2-2 | TRBV27 | ASSLEGTGELF
TRBJ2-3 | TRBV28 | ASKWASKDTQY
TRBJ2-6 | TRBV11-2 | ASSLDGSRGSPPGAGANVLT
TRBJ2-1 | TRBV27 | ASLGGGTHEQF
TRBJ2-5 | TRBV28 | ASVSLLVGKETQY
TRBJ2-1 | TRBV9 | ASSASQNEQF